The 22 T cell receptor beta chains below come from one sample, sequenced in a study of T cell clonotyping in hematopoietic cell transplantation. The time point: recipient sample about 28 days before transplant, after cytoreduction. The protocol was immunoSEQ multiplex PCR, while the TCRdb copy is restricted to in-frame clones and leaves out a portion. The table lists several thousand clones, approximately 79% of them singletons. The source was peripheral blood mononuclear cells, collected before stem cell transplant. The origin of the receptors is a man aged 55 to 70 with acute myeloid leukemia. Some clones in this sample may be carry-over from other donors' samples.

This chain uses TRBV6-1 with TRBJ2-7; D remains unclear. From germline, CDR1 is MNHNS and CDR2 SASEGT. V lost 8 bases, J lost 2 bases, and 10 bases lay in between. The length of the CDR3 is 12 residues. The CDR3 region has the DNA TGTGCCAGCCAAGGCGTTACCTACGAGCAGTACTTC. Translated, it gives CASQGVTYEQYF.

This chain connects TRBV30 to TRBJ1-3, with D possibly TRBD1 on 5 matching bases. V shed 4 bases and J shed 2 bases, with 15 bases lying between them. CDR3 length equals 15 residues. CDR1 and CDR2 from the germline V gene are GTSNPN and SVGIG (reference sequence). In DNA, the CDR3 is TGTGCCTGGACCCCCGGAGGGGTCACTGGAAACACCATATATTTT. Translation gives CAWTPGGVTGNTIYF.

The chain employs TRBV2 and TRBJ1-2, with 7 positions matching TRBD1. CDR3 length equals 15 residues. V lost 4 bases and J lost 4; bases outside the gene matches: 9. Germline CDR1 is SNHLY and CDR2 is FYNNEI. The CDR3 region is CASSVDLGGAYGYTF. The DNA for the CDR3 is TGTGCCAGCAGTGTGGATCTAGGGGGCGCCTATGGCTACACCTTC.

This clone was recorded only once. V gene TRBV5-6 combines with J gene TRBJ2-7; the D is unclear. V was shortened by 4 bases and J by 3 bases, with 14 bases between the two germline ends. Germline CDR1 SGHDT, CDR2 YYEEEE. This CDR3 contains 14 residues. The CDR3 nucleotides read TGTGCCAGCAGCGCTTGGACCCCGGTCTACGAGCAGTACTTC. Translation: CASSAWTPVYEQYF.

Here the CDR3 DNA reads TGTGCCAGTAGAAACAGGGTCACTGAAGCTTTCTTT. Its protein is CASRNRVTEAFF. The genes are TRBV19 and TRBJ1-1, with D maybe TRBD1 (6 bases). Germline assignment: CDR1 LNHDA and CDR2 SQIVND (reference sequence). V lost 6 bases, J lost 4 bases, and 9 bases lay in between. This CDR3 has 12 amino acids.

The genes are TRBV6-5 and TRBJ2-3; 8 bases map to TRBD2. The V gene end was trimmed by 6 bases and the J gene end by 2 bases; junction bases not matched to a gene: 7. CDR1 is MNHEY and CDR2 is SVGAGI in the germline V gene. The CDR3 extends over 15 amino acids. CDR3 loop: CASRAPGGNTDTQYF. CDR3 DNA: TGTGCCAGCAGGGCGCCGGGGGGGAACACAGATACGCAGTATTTT.

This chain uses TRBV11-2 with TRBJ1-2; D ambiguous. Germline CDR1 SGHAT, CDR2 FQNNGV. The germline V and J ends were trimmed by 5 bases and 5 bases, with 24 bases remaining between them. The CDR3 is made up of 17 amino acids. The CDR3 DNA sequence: TGTGCCAGCAGCCTTACGGGGTCAGGCTCCATGATTTATGGCTACACCTTC. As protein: CASSLTGSGSMIYGYTF. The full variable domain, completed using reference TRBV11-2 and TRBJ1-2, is EAGVAQSPRYKIIEKRQSVAFWCNPISGHATLYWYQQILGQGPKLLIQFQNNGVVDDSQLPKDRFSAERLKGVDSTLKIQPAKLEDSAVYLCASSLTGSGSMIYGYTFGSGTRLTVV.

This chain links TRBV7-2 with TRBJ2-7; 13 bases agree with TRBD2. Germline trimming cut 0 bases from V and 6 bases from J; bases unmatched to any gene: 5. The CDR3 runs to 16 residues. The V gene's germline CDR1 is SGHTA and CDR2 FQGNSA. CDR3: CASSLALGLAGAEQYF. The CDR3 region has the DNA TGTGCCAGCAGCTTAGCCCTAGGACTAGCGGGGGCCGAGCAGTACTTC.

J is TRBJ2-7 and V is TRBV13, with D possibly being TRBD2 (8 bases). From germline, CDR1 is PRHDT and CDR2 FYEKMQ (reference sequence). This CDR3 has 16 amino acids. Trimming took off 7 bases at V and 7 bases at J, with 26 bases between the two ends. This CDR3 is CASTQGVTGGPGEQYF. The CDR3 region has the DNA TGTGCCAGCACCCAGGGGGTAACGGGAGGGCCGGGTGAGCAGTACTTC. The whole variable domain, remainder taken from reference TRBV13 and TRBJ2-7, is AAGVIQSPRHLIKEKRETATLKCYPIPRHDTVYWYQQGPGQDPQFLISFYEKMQSDKGSIPDRFSAQQFSDYHSELNMSSLELGDSALYFCASTQGVTGGPGEQYFGPGTRLTVT.

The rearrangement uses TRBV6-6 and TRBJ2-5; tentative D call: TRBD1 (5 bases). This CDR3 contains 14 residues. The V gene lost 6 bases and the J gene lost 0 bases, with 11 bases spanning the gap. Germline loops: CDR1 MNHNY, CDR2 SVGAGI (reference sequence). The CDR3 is CASRPTGNQETQYF. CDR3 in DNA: TGTGCCAGCAGACCAACAGGAAACCAAGAGACCCAGTACTTC.

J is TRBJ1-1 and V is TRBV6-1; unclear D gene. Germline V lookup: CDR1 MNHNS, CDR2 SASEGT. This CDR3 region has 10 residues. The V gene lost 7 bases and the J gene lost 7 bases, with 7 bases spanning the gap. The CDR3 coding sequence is TGTGCCAGCATCGGAAGTGAAGCTTTCTTT. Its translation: CASIGSEAFF.

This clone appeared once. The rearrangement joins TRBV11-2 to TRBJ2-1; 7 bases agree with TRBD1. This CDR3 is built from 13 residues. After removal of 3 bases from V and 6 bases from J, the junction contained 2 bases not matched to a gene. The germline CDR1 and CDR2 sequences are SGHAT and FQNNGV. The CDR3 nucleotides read TGTGCCAGCAGCTTGCCAGGGGGCAATGAGCAGTTCTTC. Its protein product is CASSLPGGNEQFF.

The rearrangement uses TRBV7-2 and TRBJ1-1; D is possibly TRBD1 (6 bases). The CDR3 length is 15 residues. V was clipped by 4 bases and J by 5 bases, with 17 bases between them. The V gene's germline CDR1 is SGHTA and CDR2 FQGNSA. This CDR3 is CASSSPGAGGTEAFF. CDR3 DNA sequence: TGTGCCAGCAGCTCACCGGGGGCCGGGGGTACTGAAGCTTTCTTT.

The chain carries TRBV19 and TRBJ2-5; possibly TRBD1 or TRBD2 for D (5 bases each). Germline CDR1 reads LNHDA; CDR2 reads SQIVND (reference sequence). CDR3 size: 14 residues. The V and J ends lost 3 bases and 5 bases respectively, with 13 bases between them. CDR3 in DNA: TGTGCCAGTAGTATCGGCAGTTGGGGGGAGACCCAGTACTTC. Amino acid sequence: CASSIGSWGETQYF.

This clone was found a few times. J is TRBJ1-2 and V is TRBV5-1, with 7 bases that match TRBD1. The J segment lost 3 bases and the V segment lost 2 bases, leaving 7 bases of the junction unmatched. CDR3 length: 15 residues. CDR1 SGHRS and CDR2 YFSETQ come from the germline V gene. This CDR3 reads CASSLRQGGDYGYTF. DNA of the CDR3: TGCGCCAGCAGCTTAAGGCAGGGGGGAGACTATGGCTACACCTTC.

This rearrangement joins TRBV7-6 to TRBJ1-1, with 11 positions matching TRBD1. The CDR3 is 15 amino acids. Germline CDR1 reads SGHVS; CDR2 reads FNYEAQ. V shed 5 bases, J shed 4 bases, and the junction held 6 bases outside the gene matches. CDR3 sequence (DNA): TGTGCCAGCAGCCTCCTCGGGACAGGGGGCACTGAAGCTTTCTTT. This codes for CASSLLGTGGTEAFF.

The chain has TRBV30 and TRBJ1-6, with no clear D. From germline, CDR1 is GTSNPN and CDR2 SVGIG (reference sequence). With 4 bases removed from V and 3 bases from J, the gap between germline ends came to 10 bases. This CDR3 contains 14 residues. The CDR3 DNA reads TGTGCCTGGACGGCACTCGTCTATAATTCACCCCTCCACTTT. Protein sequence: CAWTALVYNSPLHF.

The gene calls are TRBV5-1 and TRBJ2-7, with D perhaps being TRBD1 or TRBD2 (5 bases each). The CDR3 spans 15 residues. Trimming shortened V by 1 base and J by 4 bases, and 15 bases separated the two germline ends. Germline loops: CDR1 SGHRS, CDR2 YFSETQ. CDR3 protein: CASSLSAGAGYEQYF. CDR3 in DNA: TGCGCCAGCAGCTTGTCGGCCGGGGCAGGGTACGAGCAGTACTTC.

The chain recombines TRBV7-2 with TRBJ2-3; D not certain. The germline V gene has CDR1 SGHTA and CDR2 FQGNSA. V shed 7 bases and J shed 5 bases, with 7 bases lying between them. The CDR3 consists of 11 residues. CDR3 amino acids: CASTLIDTQYF. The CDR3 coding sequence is TGTGCCAGCACACTAATAGATACGCAGTATTTT.

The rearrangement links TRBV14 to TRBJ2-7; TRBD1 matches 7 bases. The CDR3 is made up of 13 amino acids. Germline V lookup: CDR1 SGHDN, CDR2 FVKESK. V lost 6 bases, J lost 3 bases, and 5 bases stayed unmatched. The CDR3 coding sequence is TGTGCCAGCAGTCCGGGACAGTTCTACGAGCAGTACTTC. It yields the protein CASSPGQFYEQYF. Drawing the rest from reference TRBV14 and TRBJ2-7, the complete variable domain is EAGVTQFPSHSVIEKGQTVTLRCDPISGHDNLYWYRRVMGKEIKFLLHFVKESKQDESGMPNNRFLAERTGGTYSTLKVQPAELEDSGVYFCASSPGQFYEQYFGPGTRLTVT.

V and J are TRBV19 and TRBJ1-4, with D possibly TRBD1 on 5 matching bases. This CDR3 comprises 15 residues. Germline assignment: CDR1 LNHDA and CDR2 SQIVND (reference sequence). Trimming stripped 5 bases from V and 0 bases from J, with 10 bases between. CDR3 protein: CASSVSGSTNEKLFF. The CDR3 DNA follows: TGTGCCAGTAGTGTATCAGGGTCAACTAATGAAAAACTGTTTTTT.

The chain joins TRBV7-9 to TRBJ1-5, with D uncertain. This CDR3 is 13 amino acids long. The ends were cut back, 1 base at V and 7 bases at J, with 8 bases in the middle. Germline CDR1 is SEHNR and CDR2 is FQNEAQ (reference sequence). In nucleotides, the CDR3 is TGTGCCAGCAGCTTAGATGGTTTGCAGCCCCAGCATTTT. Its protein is CASSLDGLQPQHF.